Sequencing of this T cell receptor (beta chain) was carried out in a study of early T cells in non-severe SARS-CoV-2 infection (dated by TCRdb to about 2021). Concerning the study at large: Because TCR sequencing was done on bulk RNA from unsorted whole blood, the alpha and beta chains could not be paired.

This clonotype is regarded as medium-sized (0.01 to 0.1%). The antigen this receptor binds is unknown. No qualities accompany the bases; no much larger clone lies one base away. Spanning cysteine to phenylalanine, the CDR3 consists of 15 amino acids. Solely the CDR3 DNA is kept, with 45 bases framed from the first base. V is cut back by 1 base and J by 3 bases, with 3 bases in the junction unmatched. The CDR1 and CDR2 encoded by the germline V gene are LGHNA and YSLEER. Libraries were built with 5' RACE. Reads for this sample came from a NextSeq 500. To correct for sequencing error and PCR bias, the TCR library protocol tagged individual cDNA molecules with unique molecular identifiers. Both TCR alpha and beta chains were sequenced, and tight co-correlation was observed between alpha and beta sequence abundances in each sample. In the source study's methods: Decombinator V4 was used to annotate the V gene, J gene and CDR3 of the TCR sequences. TCRs were defined as expanded if a significant change between any two time points was detected under a Poisson model with p below 0.0001. TCR abundances were normalised to the total number of TCRs sequenced per sample and expressed as counts per million. TRAV1-2 paired with TRAJ12, TRAJ20 or TRAJ33 defined MAIT TCRs, while TRAV10 paired with TRAJ18 defined iNKT TCRs. VDJdb, accessed 1 November 2021, was searched for CMV, EBV and SARS-CoV-2 annotated TCRs, with TCRs annotated for multiple antigens excluded. The public reads were run again by TCRdb, first through fastp at Q25 and then through MiXCR, and only productive beta chains were kept. Rows with one shared CDR3 protein collapse into an entry with the most common genes and DNA. TCRdb assigned the V and J calls; the authors' analysis was not used. The sample records about 54,000 distinct CDR3 sequences, 7.7% of which are singletons. The biggest ten clones account for about 10% of the sample.

Broader findings and caveats from the paper: VDJdb matching was skewed toward anti-spike CD8 responses, so virus-specific expansions were likely underestimated and private and CD4 specificities were missed.

The study was a case-control design nested within a healthcare worker cohort in London, UK, with weekly nasopharyngeal swab PCR tests and blood sampling. Between 23 and 31 March 2020, the week of the UK lockdown, healthcare workers were enrolled and then followed up weekly for as long as 16 weeks. The chain links TRBV4-3 with TRBJ2-1, with 7 central nucleotides matching TRBD2. The source is an adult who was a healthcare worker with PCR-confirmed SARS-CoV-2 infection or an uninfected control (not recorded which). This specimen consisted of whole blood, obtained at baseline. This receptor carries the CDR3 CASSQAAGDYNEQFF. The nucleotide sequence reads as follows: TGCGCCAGCAGCCAAGCTGCGGGGGACTACAATGAGCAGTTCTTC.